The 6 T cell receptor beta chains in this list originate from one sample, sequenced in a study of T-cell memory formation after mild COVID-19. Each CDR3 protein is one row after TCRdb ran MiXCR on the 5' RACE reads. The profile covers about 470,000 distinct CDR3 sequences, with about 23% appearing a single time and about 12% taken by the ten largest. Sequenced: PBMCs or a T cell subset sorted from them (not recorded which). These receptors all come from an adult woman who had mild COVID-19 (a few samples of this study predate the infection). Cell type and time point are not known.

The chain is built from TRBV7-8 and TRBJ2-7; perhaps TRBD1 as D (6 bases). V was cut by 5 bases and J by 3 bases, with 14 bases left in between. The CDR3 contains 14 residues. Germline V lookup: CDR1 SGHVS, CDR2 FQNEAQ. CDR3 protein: CASSPSGQNYEQYF. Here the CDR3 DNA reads TGTGCCAGCAGCCCCTCAGGACAGAACTACGAGCAGTACTTC.

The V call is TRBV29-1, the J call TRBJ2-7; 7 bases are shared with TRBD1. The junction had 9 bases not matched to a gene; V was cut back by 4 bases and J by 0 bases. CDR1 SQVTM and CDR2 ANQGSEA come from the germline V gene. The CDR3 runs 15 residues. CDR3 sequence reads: CSVAGQEHPSYEQYF. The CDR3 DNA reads TGCAGCGTTGCCGGACAGGAGCACCCCTCCTACGAGCAGTACTTC.

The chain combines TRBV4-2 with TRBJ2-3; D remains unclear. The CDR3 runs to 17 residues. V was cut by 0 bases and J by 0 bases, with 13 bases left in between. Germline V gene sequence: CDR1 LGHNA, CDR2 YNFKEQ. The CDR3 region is CASSQDVGIRSTDTQYF. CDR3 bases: TGTGCCAGCAGCCAAGATGTTGGCATCAGAAGCACAGATACGCAGTATTTT.

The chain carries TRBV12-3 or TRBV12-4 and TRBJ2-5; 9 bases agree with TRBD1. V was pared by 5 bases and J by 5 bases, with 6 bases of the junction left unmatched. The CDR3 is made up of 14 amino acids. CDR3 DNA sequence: TGTGCCAGCAGTCTGGGACAGGGCTGGGAGACCCAGTACTTC. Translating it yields CASSLGQGWETQYF.

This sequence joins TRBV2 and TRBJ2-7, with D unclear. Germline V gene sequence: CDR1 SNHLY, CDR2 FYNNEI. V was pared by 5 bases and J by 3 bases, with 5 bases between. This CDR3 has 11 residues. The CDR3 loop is CASSPVYEQYF. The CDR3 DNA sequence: TGTGCCAGCAGTCCCGTCTACGAGCAGTACTTC.

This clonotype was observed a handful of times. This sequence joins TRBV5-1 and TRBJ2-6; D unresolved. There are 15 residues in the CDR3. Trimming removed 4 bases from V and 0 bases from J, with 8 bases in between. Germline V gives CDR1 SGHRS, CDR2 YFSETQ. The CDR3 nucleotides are TGCGCCAGCAGCACAAGAGACTCTGGGGCCAACGTCCTGACTTTC. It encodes CASSTRDSGANVLTF.